Presented here are 26 T cell receptor beta chains from one specimen sequenced in a study of post-analysis software for immune sequencing data. These receptors lack a known antigen. Study conclusions and caveats: In patients, about five TRBV segments were more frequent than in controls, with TRBV5-6, TRBV5-1 and TRBV20-1 among them.

Unique-molecular-identifier-tagged TCR beta cDNA libraries were used. TCRdb reprocessed the PCR reads via MiXCR and lists one record per CDR3 protein. The sample carries 170,000 or so distinct CDR3 sequences, approximately 28% recorded once. The sequenced sample consisted of blood. The receptors here all came from a girl aged 10-17 years with multiple sclerosis.

The rearrangement uses TRBV14 and TRBJ2-7; 9 positions agree with TRBD1. This CDR3 is built from 15 residues. The junction had 4 bases not matched to a gene; V was cut back by 4 bases and J by 0 bases. Germline V lookup: CDR1 SGHDN, CDR2 FVKESK. As DNA, the CDR3 is TGTGCCAGCAGCCCACAGGGGGCCCCCTCCTACGAGCAGTACTTC. This sequence encodes CASSPQGAPSYEQYF.

This clonotype was counted ten times or more. The chain couples TRBV29-1 to TRBJ1-1, with unresolved D. V was trimmed by 7 bases and J by 1 base, leaving 10 bases between them. Per the germline V gene, CDR1 is SQVTM and CDR2 is ANQGSEA. The CDR3 loop spans 12 amino acids. The CDR3, as DNA: TGCAGCGCAACGGACTGGAACACTGAAGCTTTCTTT. It specifies CSATDWNTEAFF.

For this clonotype: It may be a read error: a sequence one base away is much more abundant. The chain uses TRBV20-1 and TRBJ2-3, with 10 bases lining up with TRBD1. Germline CDR1 reads DFQATT; CDR2 reads SNEGSKA (reference sequence). Losses at the gene ends were 5 bases for V and 2 bases for J; bases not matched to a gene: 7. The CDR3 loop spans 15 amino acids. CDR3 sequence (DNA): TGCAGTGCTCTTCGGGACAGGGGCTACACAGATACGCAGTATTTT. Translation: CSALRDRGYTDTQYF.

With regard to this clonotype: A clone one base away is much larger, so this may be a read error. J is TRBJ2-3 and V is TRBV10-2, with 9 bases that match TRBD2. The CDR3 is 17 residues long. The junction had 12 bases not matched to a gene; V was cut back by 5 bases and J by 3 bases. From germline, CDR1 is WSHSY and CDR2 SAAADI. The CDR3 reads CASSTTSSGVQTDTQYF. The CDR3 bases are TGCGCCAGCAGTACGACGTCTAGCGGGGTGCAAACAGATACGCAGTATTTT.

This clonotype has ten or more counts. CDR3 DNA sequence: TGTGCCAGCACCCCGGGGGCCCTATACAATGAGCAGTTCTTC. Its protein is CASTPGALYNEQFF. V is TRBV6-6 and J is TRBJ2-1; D is perhaps TRBD1 or TRBD2 (6 bases each). The germline CDR1 and CDR2 sequences are MNHNY and SVGAGI (reference sequence). V lost 7 bases and J lost 4, with 14 bases in between. The length of the CDR3 is 14 residues.

This clonotype was detected once. This could be a read error, since a much larger clone is one nucleotide away. This chain joins TRBV6-2 or TRBV6-3 and TRBJ2-5, with a possible D match to TRBD2 (5 bases). Germline loops: CDR1 MNHEY, CDR2 SVGEGT. Trimming removed 2 bases from V and 11 bases from J, with 15 bases in between. The CDR3 length is 13 residues. The DNA of the CDR3 is TGTGCCAGCAGTTACGAGAGGGTAAATGAGCAGTACTTC. Its protein is CASSYERVNEQYF.

In regard to this clonotype: Sequence at one end of the junction differs from germline and may be a read error. J is TRBJ1-2 and V is TRBV10-3; maybe TRBD1 (6 bases). CDR3 length equals 14 residues. The germline V gene has CDR1 ENHRY and CDR2 SYGVKD. The CDR3: CASSSWTANYGYTF. In nucleotides, the CDR3 is TGTGCCAGCAGTTCATGGACAGCTAACTATGGCTACACCTTC.

This clonotype was recorded many times. This chain links TRBV6-5 with TRBJ2-3; 8 bases are a match to TRBD2. V dropped 3 bases and J dropped 5; count of bases not matched to a gene: 7. CDR1 MNHEY and CDR2 SVGAGI come from the germline V gene. The CDR3 is made up of 15 amino acids. The CDR3 sequence: CASSYTGRGGDTQYF. The CDR3 nucleotides are TGTGCCAGCAGTTATACCGGACGGGGGGGAGATACGCAGTATTTT.

This clonotype has just a few counts. V is TRBV7-2 and J is TRBJ2-1, with 7 nucleotides matching TRBD2. The ends lost 1 base at V and 5 bases at J; junction bases unmatched: 5. The germline V gene encodes CDR1 SGHTA and CDR2 FQGNSA. This CDR3 comprises 15 residues. For the CDR3, the DNA is TGTGCCAGCAGCTTAGTAGGAAGCGGGAACAATGAGCAGTTCTTC. This translates into CASSLVGSGNNEQFF.

This chain joins TRBV9 and TRBJ1-5; a possible D gene is TRBD1 (5 bases). The CDR3 is 17 residues long. V was clipped by 3 bases and J by 1 base, with 17 bases between them. Germline V lookup: CDR1 SGDLS, CDR2 YYNGEE. CDR3 bases: TGTGCCAGCAGCGCCCTTAACGGGACTAAAAGCAATCAGCCCCAGCATTTT. Translation gives CASSALNGTKSNQPQHF.

This clonotype was seen many times. The rearrangement joins TRBV5-1 to TRBJ2-6, with 7 nucleotides matching TRBD2. Germline V gives CDR1 SGHRS, CDR2 YFSETQ. The V segment lost 0 bases and the J segment 0 bases; nucleotides outside the gene matches: 6. CDR3 length: 18 residues. This chain's CDR3 is CASSLGWDYLSGANVLTF. The CDR3 coding sequence is TGCGCCAGCAGCTTGGGATGGGACTACCTCTCTGGGGCCAACGTCCTGACTTTC.

The chain has TRBV19 and TRBJ2-1; the match to TRBD2 covers 8 bases. Germline V gives CDR1 LNHDA, CDR2 SQIVND (reference sequence). The CDR3 consists of 14 residues. The V and J ends lost 10 bases and 9 bases, in that order; junction bases with no gene match: 14. CDR3 in DNA: TGTGCCACTAGCGCAGGCGGGAGGTTTGGTGAGCAGTTCTTC. Protein product: CATSAGGRFGEQFF.

This clonotype was seen many times. This rearrangement joins TRBV5-1 to TRBJ2-7; D gene uncertain. The CDR3 sequence is 17 residues long. Trimming cost V 3 bases and J 5 bases, with 24 bases left between them. Per germline, CDR1 SGHRS and CDR2 YFSETQ. The CDR3 is CASSSATRPLVAHEQYF. The CDR3 region has the DNA TGCGCCAGCAGCTCAGCCACCCGACCCCTCGTCGCCCACGAGCAGTACTTC.

As concerns this clonotype: One end of the junction is discordant with germline, which a read error may explain. This chain uses TRBV20-1 with TRBJ2-5, with D perhaps matching TRBD2 (5 bases). The J call may be mistaken, given a closer DNA end match to TRBJ2-4. This CDR3 is 12 amino acids long. The germline V gene has CDR1 DFQATT and CDR2 SNEGSKA (reference sequence). Here the CDR3 reads CRATEGKNIQYF. The CDR3, as DNA: TGCAGGGCTACAGAGGGCAAAAACATTCAGTACTTC.

The J gene is TRBJ1-5, the V gene TRBV12-3 or TRBV12-4; D remains ambiguous. The germline V and J ends were trimmed by 1 base and 5 bases, with 6 bases remaining between them. This CDR3 region has 13 residues. The CDR3 sequence: CASSLGQYQPQHF. CDR3 sequence (DNA): TGTGCCAGCAGTTTAGGGCAGTATCAGCCCCAGCATTTT.

In this sample, this clonotype turned up many times. The DNA of the CDR3 is TGTGCCAGTACCCCCGGACTGGACCAGGGAGGAGATACGCAGTATTTT. Protein sequence: CASTPGLDQGGDTQYF. The rearrangement uses TRBV19 and TRBJ2-3; D is perhaps TRBD2 (6 bases). The CDR3 runs to 16 residues. CDR1 and CDR2 from the germline V gene are LNHDA and SQIVND (reference sequence). V was pared by 7 bases and J by 5 bases, with 22 bases between.

A word on this clonotype: A much larger clone differs by one base, so this may be a read error. The rearrangement joins TRBV29-1 to TRBJ2-7, with D unclear. The CDR3 spans 12 residues. Trimming removed 0 bases from V and 2 bases from J, with 5 bases in between. Germline values: CDR1 SQVTM, CDR2 ANQGSEA. CDR3 protein: CSVEDRPYEQYF. In nucleotides, the CDR3 is TGCAGCGTTGAAGACAGACCCTACGAGCAGTACTTC.

The V call is TRBV5-1, the J call TRBJ1-6; unclear D gene. The germline CDR1 and CDR2 sequences are SGHRS and YFSETQ. There are 14 residues in the CDR3. V shed 3 bases and J shed 7 bases, with 11 bases lying between them. The DNA for the CDR3 is TGCGCCAGCAGCTACGGGCTAGGGAATTCACCCCTCCACTTT. It yields the protein CASSYGLGNSPLHF.

This sequence joins TRBV6-5 and TRBJ1-5; perhaps TRBD1 as D (5 bases). Per germline, CDR1 MNHEY and CDR2 SVGAGI. Trimming removed 6 bases from V and 2 bases from J, with 11 bases in between. CDR3 length equals 14 residues. The CDR3 nucleotides read TGTGCCAGCAGAGCAGGGATTGGCAATCAGCCCCAGCATTTT. Protein product: CASRAGIGNQPQHF.

A note on this clonotype: At one of its ends the junction is not consistent with the germline gene, which may arise from a read error. The chain links TRBV30 to TRBJ2-1; TRBD2 matches at 10 bases. CDR3 length: 15 amino acids. CDR1 and CDR2 (germline): GTSNPN, SVGIG (reference sequence). This CDR3 reads CAWSAAGGPYSEQFF. The CDR3 DNA reads as TGCGCCTGGAGTGCAGCGGGAGGGCCATACAGTGAGCAGTTCTTC.

This clonotype has ten or more counts. The chain is built from TRBV10-3 and TRBJ1-2; no clear D. CDR3 size: 12 residues. From germline, CDR1 is ENHRY and CDR2 SYGVKD. V lost 3 bases to trimming and J lost 6 bases, with 8 bases between them. CDR3 DNA: TGTGCCATCAGTGAACGGGATCATGGCTACACCTTC. It is translated as CAISERDHGYTF.

This clonotype appeared many times. The chain is built from TRBV28 and TRBJ2-1; 11 bases are a match to TRBD2. Trimming cost V 3 bases and J 9 bases; bases outside gene matches: 1. The CDR3 is made up of 13 amino acids. Germline lookup yields CDR1 MDHEN and CDR2 SYDVKM. CDR3 region: CASSLGTSGEQFF. Written as DNA, the CDR3 is TGTGCCAGCAGTTTGGGGACTAGCGGTGAGCAGTTCTTC. Based on the CDR3 plus reference TRBV28 and TRBJ2-1, the full variable domain is DVKVTQSSRYLVKRTGEKVFLECVQDMDHENMFWYRQDPGLGLRLIYFSYDVKMKEKGDIPEGYSVSREKKERFSLILESASTNQTSMYLCASSLGTSGEQFFGPGTRLTVL.

The chain combines TRBV4-1 with TRBJ1-2; the match to TRBD1 covers 7 bases. Germline V gene data show CDR1 as MGHRA and CDR2 as YSYEKL. This CDR3 is 17 amino acids long. V shed 3 bases and J 0 bases; nucleotides not matched to a gene: 10. CDR3 sequence (DNA): TGCGCCAGCAGCCAGGTATCCGGGACAGCTTCTAACTATGGCTACACCTTC. Amino acid sequence: CASSQVSGTASNYGYTF.

The chain joins TRBV5-1 to TRBJ1-2, with a tentative D call TRBD1 (5 bases). V was cut by 0 bases and J by 4 bases, with 10 bases left in between. Germline V gives CDR1 SGHRS, CDR2 YFSETQ. There are 14 residues in the CDR3. The CDR3 nucleotides are TGCGCCAGCAGCTTGGGTCAGGGAATCTATGGCTACACCTTC. Residues: CASSLGQGIYGYTF.

This clonotype was seen at least ten times. The V gene is TRBV29-1, the J gene TRBJ2-7; D might be TRBD2 (5 bases). This CDR3 is built from 16 residues. Germline V gene lookup returns CDR1 SQVTM and CDR2 ANQGSEA. V gave up 5 bases and J gave up 0 bases, with 20 bases separating them. The DNA for the CDR3 is TGCAGCGTTCTAGGTAAGGAGCGGTTGAGCTCCTACGAGCAGTACTTC. Encoded protein: CSVLGKERLSSYEQYF.

This clonotype was seen only a few times. V is TRBV29-1 and J is TRBJ1-1; possible D gene TRBD1, 6 bases. The CDR3 spans 13 residues. The ends were cut back, 3 bases at V and 1 base at J, with 9 bases in the middle. Germline V gene lookup returns CDR1 SQVTM and CDR2 ANQGSEA. CDR3 amino acids: CSVEGAANTEAFF. CDR3 coding DNA: TGCAGCGTTGAGGGGGCAGCGAACACTGAAGCTTTCTTT.